This T cell receptor (beta chain) comes out of a study of blood T cell repertoires in COVID-19. The CDR3 sequence is 15 residues long. Germline V gene data show CDR1 as GTSNPN and CDR2 as SVGIG (reference sequence). With 0 bases removed from V and 10 bases from J, the gap between germline ends came to 16 bases. The authors' processing: For nucleated cells, counts were estimated from reference gene primer amplification. The method was immunoSEQ multiplex PCR; TCRdb's version includes in-frame clones alone and lacks a portion of them. V and J calls and clone size follow that table, whereas D and trimming were derived from the DNA. The sample has about 380,000 clones; roughly 80% are singletons.

This sequence joins TRBV30 and TRBJ1-6, with D perhaps TRBD1 (6 bases). The source material was peripheral blood. This sequence originates from a human donor with acute or convalescent COVID-19. The donor label of this sample is uncertain. CDR3 bases: TGTGCCTGGAGTGTACGGCAGGGGCTACAGTCACCCCTCCACTTT. It is translated as CAWSVRQGLQSPLHF.